These 4 T cell receptor beta chains were sequenced from one sample in a study of blood T cell repertoires in COVID-19. Assay: immunoSEQ multiplex PCR; the TCRdb copy retains only in-frame clones and omits some. The data hold around 260,000 clones, with 75% to 90% observed a single time. Specimen: PBMCs or T cells enriched from blood (not recorded which). The receptors stem from a young woman who had recovered from COVID-19.

This chain connects TRBV28 to TRBJ1-2; TRBD1 might be the D (5 bases). The CDR3 extends over 14 amino acids. Trimming took 8 bases from V and 6 from J, leaving 19 bases between them. In germline, CDR1 is MDHEN, CDR2 SYDVKM. The CDR3 DNA follows: TGTGCCAGCCTGTTACGAGCAGGGCACGATGGCTACACCTTC. It yields the protein CASLLRAGHDGYTF.

This rearrangement joins TRBV5-1 to TRBJ2-1; perhaps TRBD2 as D (6 bases). The CDR3 covers 11 residues. V was shortened by 6 bases and J by 10 bases, with 11 bases between the two germline ends. The germline V gene encodes CDR1 SGHRS and CDR2 YFSETQ. For the CDR3, the DNA is TGCGCCAGCACGGAGGGAGTAGAGCAGTTCTTC. Translated, it gives CASTEGVEQFF. Full variable domain (rest looked up from reference TRBV5-1 and TRBJ2-1): KAGVTQTPRYLIKTRGQQVTLSCSPISGHRSVSWYQQTPGQGLQFLFEYFSETQRNKGNFPGRFSGRQFSNSRSEMNVSTLELGDSALYLCASTEGVEQFFGPGTRLTVL.

The J gene is TRBJ2-4, the V gene TRBV5-1; 8 nucleotides match TRBD1. Germline trimming cut 3 bases from V and 0 bases from J; bases unmatched to any gene: 11. The CDR3 extends over 18 amino acids. CDR1 SGHRS and CDR2 YFSETQ come from the germline V gene. In DNA, the CDR3 is TGCGCCAGCAGCTGGGGACAGGCAAACTTCTTAGCCAAAAACATTCAGTACTTC. Translated: CASSWGQANFLAKNIQYF.

The chain couples TRBV14 to TRBJ1-6; D unresolved. The CDR3 covers 15 residues. V was pared by 3 bases and J by 7 bases, with 13 bases between. Germline values: CDR1 SGHDN, CDR2 FVKESK. The CDR3 spells CASSHLFDGNSPLHF. CDR3 sequence (DNA): TGTGCCAGCAGCCATCTCTTTGACGGGAATTCACCCCTCCACTTT.